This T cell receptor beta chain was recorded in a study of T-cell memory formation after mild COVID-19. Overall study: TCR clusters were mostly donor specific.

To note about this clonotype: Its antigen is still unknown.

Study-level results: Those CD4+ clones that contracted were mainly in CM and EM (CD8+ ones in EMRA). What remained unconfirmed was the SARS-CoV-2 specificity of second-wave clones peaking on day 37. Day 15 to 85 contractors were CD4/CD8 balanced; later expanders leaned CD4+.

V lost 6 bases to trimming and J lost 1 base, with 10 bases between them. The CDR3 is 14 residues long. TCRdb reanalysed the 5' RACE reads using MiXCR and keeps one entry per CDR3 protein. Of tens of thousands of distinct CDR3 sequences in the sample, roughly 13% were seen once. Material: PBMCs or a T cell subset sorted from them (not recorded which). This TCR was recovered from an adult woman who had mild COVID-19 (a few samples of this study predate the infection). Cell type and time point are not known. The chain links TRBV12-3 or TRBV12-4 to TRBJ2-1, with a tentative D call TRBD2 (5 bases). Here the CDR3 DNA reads TGTGCCAGCAGGCCCCGGGATTCCTACAATGAGCAGTTCTTC. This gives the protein CASRPRDSYNEQFF.